Below, 26 T cell receptor beta chains from the same sample are listed, as sequenced in a study of cytomegalovirus exposure and HLA in healthy donors. A multiplex PCR was run with 60 Vbeta primers and 13 Jbeta primers. The repertoire was sequenced with immunoSEQ multiplex PCR; TCRdb's copy has only in-frame clones and lacks some. The table lists approximately 100,000 clones, about three fifths of them singletons. Specimen: PBMCs. These receptor sequences come from a man under 40 in good health and CMV-seronegative.

This clone was seen more than once but under ten times. This chain uses TRBV4-2 with TRBJ2-5, with 7 bases identical to TRBD2. The DNA end is a closer match to TRBJ2-7, so the J assignment may be wrong. Per the germline V gene, CDR1 is LGHNA and CDR2 is YNFKEQ. CDR3 length equals 14 residues. CDR3 DNA: TGTGCCAGCAGCCCCAGCGGCCCGGGGGGCGAGCAGTACTTC. Translating it yields CASSPSGPGGEQYF.

In this sample, this clone turned up a few times. The chain's CDR3 is CASSLLSGGEETQYF. The CDR3 DNA reads as TGCGCCAGCAGCTTGTTAAGCGGGGGGGAGGAGACCCAGTACTTC. V is TRBV5-1 and J is TRBJ2-5; the match to TRBD2 covers 10 bases. This CDR3 spans 15 amino acids. V lost 1 base and J lost 5; bases outside the gene matches: 5. CDR1 is SGHRS, CDR2 YFSETQ, per germline.

This chain uses TRBV9 with TRBJ1-1; 7 bases map to TRBD1. V trimming: 4 bases; J trimming: 5 bases; junction bases outside the gene matches: 17. The CDR3 runs to 17 residues. Germline values: CDR1 SGDLS, CDR2 YYNGEE. The CDR3 reads CASSLRDEGARGTEAFF. As DNA, the CDR3 is TGTGCCAGCAGCCTTAGGGATGAGGGGGCGCGAGGAACTGAAGCTTTCTTT.

J is TRBJ2-1 and V is TRBV7-3; the match to TRBD1 covers 7 bases. After removal of 2 bases from V and 3 bases from J, the junction contained 4 bases not matched to a gene. Germline assignment: CDR1 SGHTA and CDR2 FQGTGA. The length of the CDR3 is 15 residues. This chain's CDR3 is CASSLDGQDYNEQFF. The CDR3 nucleotides read TGTGCCAGCAGCTTAGACGGACAGGACTACAATGAGCAGTTCTTC.

This clone was detected only once. The J gene is TRBJ1-1, the V gene TRBV7-2; 7 bases line up with TRBD1. This CDR3 has 15 amino acids. Germline V gene lookup returns CDR1 SGHTA and CDR2 FQGNSA. V lost 2 bases and J lost 4; bases outside the gene matches: 7. CDR3 DNA: TGTGCCAGCAGCTTACCGGGACAGATAGGCACTGAAGCTTTCTTT. It specifies CASSLPGQIGTEAFF.

The chain joins TRBV6-5 to TRBJ1-1, with D possibly being TRBD1 (6 bases). In germline, CDR1 is MNHEY, CDR2 SVGAGI. This CDR3 has 14 residues. The V gene lost 5 bases and the J gene lost 4 bases, with 14 bases spanning the gap. CDR3 in DNA: TGTGCCAGCAGTGAATTAGGGGGGGCCACTGAAGCTTTCTTT. Translating gives CASSELGGATEAFF.

This clone has more than one count but fewer than ten. V and J are TRBV11-2 and TRBJ2-7, with D possibly matching TRBD1 (5 bases). CDR3 length equals 12 residues. The germline V and J ends were trimmed by 3 bases and 6 bases, with 9 bases remaining between them. Germline-derived CDR1 and CDR2 are SGHAT and FQNNGV. CDR3 sequence: CASSFSRAEQYF. The CDR3 DNA is TGTGCCAGCAGCTTTTCCAGGGCCGAGCAGTACTTC. Variable domain in full (rest from reference TRBV11-2 and TRBJ2-7): EAGVAQSPRYKIIEKRQSVAFWCNPISGHATLYWYQQILGQGPKLLIQFQNNGVVDDSQLPKDRFSAERLKGVDSTLKIQPAKLEDSAVYLCASSFSRAEQYFGPGTRLTVT.

Remarks on this clone: Other DNA sequences within the sample encode an identical CDR3. This chain uses TRBV28 with TRBJ2-1; D might be TRBD2 (6 bases). The V and J ends lost 6 bases and 0 bases respectively, with 15 bases between them. Germline V gene sequence: CDR1 MDHEN, CDR2 SYDVKM. CDR3 length: 16 amino acids. CDR3 sequence: CASRSPSGSSYNEQFF. CDR3 sequence (DNA): TGTGCCAGCAGGTCGCCCTCCGGGAGCTCCTACAATGAGCAGTTCTTC.

The CDR3, as DNA: TGCAGTGCTAGAGAGAGTGAAAAACTGTTTTTT. This codes for CSARESEKLFF. The V and J genes are TRBV20-1 and TRBJ1-4; D remains ambiguous. V lost 0 bases to trimming and J lost 7 bases, with 3 bases between them. The CDR3 is made up of 11 amino acids. The germline gives CDR1 DFQATT, CDR2 SNEGSKA (reference sequence).

The chain carries TRBV7-2 and TRBJ2-7; 8 nucleotides align to TRBD2. V lost 2 bases, J lost 4 bases, and 13 bases stayed unmatched. Looked up from germline, CDR1 is SGHTA and CDR2 is FQGNSA. The CDR3 totals 17 residues. CDR3 sequence: CASSLPRRLAPEYEQYF. The DNA of the CDR3 is TGTGCCAGCAGCTTACCCCGTAGACTAGCGCCTGAATACGAGCAGTACTTC. Combining the CDR3 with reference TRBV7-2 and TRBJ2-7 gives the whole variable domain GAGVSQSPSNKVTEKGKDVELRCDPISGHTALYWYRQSLGQGLEFLIYFQGNSAPDKSGLPSDRFSAERTGGSVSTLTIQRTQQEDSAVYLCASSLPRRLAPEYEQYFGPGTRLTVT.

V and J are TRBV5-1 and TRBJ1-1; D is uncertain. CDR1 and CDR2 (germline): SGHRS, YFSETQ. The CDR3 sequence is 16 residues long. V was trimmed by 3 bases and J by 1 base, leaving 16 bases between them. CDR3 nucleotides: TGCGCCAGCAGCTCTCCCTTTAAGTCGGGGAACACTGAAGCTTTCTTT. Protein product: CASSSPFKSGNTEAFF.

This clone was recorded only once. The chain carries TRBV6-1 and TRBJ1-4, with D hard to call. The V gene's germline CDR1 is MNHNS and CDR2 SASEGT. The CDR3 is 13 amino acids. Trimming took 6 bases from V and 8 from J, leaving 13 bases between them. CDR3 region: CASRSSLLEKLFF. As DNA, the CDR3 is TGTGCCAGCAGATCGAGTTTGTTGGAAAAACTGTTTTTT.

The chain has TRBV15 and TRBJ2-3, with TRBD1 matching over 8 bases. Per germline, CDR1 LNHNV and CDR2 YYDKDF (reference sequence). Unmatched junction bases numbered 7, after V lost 5 bases and J lost 3 bases. This CDR3 spans 15 amino acids. The CDR3 is CATSATRQGTDTQYF. In DNA form, the CDR3 reads TGTGCCACCAGCGCGACGAGACAGGGGACAGATACGCAGTATTTT.

A word on this clone: A read error may account for a junction end that differs from germline. The rearrangement uses TRBV7-9 and TRBJ2-7; D unresolved. The CDR3 covers 12 residues. Germline-derived CDR1 and CDR2 are SEHNR and FQNEAQ (reference sequence). The CDR3 nucleotides read TGTTCCAGCAGCTCTGCGGTCTACGAGCAGTACTTC. The encoded protein is CSSSSAVYEQYF.

The chain combines TRBV5-4 with TRBJ2-7, with 9 bases fitting TRBD1. Germline V gene data show CDR1 as SGHNT and CDR2 as YYREEE (reference sequence). V lost 4 bases to trimming and J lost 2 bases; unmatched junction nucleotides: 10. The CDR3 length is 16 residues. The CDR3 loop reads CASSVMDRGGPYEQYF. In DNA, the CDR3 is TGTGCCAGCAGCGTAATGGACAGGGGAGGCCCCTACGAGCAGTACTTC.

V usage is TRBV10-3 and J usage is TRBJ2-2; the match to TRBD2 covers 10 bases. J was trimmed by 0 bases and V by 4 bases; bases with no gene match: 8. The CDR3 covers 18 residues. Germline-derived CDR1 and CDR2 are ENHRY and SYGVKD. The CDR3 loop is CAISVGLAGATNTGELFF. In DNA, the CDR3 is TGTGCCATCAGTGTCGGTCTAGCGGGGGCGACGAACACCGGGGAGCTGTTTTTT.

This clone appeared a few times. This chain connects TRBV4-3 to TRBJ2-7; 11 bases agree with TRBD1. Germline V gives CDR1 LGHNA, CDR2 YSLEER. The trim removed 2 bases at V and 6 bases at J, leaving 9 bases unmatched. CDR3 length equals 16 residues. This chain's CDR3 is CASSQYLGTGGGEQYF. The CDR3 nucleotides read TGCGCCAGCAGCCAATACCTCGGGACAGGGGGTGGCGAGCAGTACTTC.

The chain carries TRBV11-3 and TRBJ1-1; maybe TRBD1 (6 bases). Deletions cut 6 bases from V and 4 bases from J, with 12 bases between. Germline CDR1 is SGHNT and CDR2 is YENEEA. The CDR3 is 13 residues long. The CDR3 coding sequence is TGTGCCAGCAGTCAACTCAGGGGCACTGAAGCTTTCTTT. Amino acid sequence: CASSQLRGTEAFF.

The CDR3 nucleotides are TGTGCCAGCAGTAGCGGGAAAGAGACCCAGTACTTC. Protein product: CASSSGKETQYF. The chain joins TRBV28 to TRBJ2-5; 7 nucleotides align to TRBD2. Germline-derived CDR1 and CDR2 are MDHEN and SYDVKM. The CDR3 is 12 residues long. Trimming at V came to 5 bases and at J to 3 bases, leaving 0 bases not matched to a gene.

The chain carries TRBV4-1 and TRBJ1-6, with a weak D call TRBD1 (6 bases). The germline gives CDR1 MGHRA, CDR2 YSYEKL. The V and J ends lost 1 base and 3 bases respectively, with 7 bases between them. This CDR3 spans 15 amino acids. The DNA for the CDR3 is TGCGCCAGCAGCCAAGGGACAGTCTATAATTCACCCCTCCACTTT. It encodes CASSQGTVYNSPLHF.

This clone was seen a single time. The chain employs TRBV27 and TRBJ1-2; 7 nucleotides line up with TRBD1. Germline V lookup: CDR1 MNHEY, CDR2 SMNVEV (reference sequence). The CDR3 has 12 amino acids. The V segment lost 8 bases and the J segment 7 bases; nucleotides outside the gene matches: 7. In nucleotides, the CDR3 is TGTGCCAGCTTCGATGACAGGGCTGGCTACACCTTC. Translated, it gives CASFDDRAGYTF.

V usage is TRBV7-9 and J usage is TRBJ2-3, with 10 positions matching TRBD2. Germline CDR1 reads SEHNR; CDR2 reads FQNEAQ (reference sequence). V lost 4 bases and J lost 1; bases outside the gene matches: 2. The CDR3 loop spans 15 amino acids. The CDR3 bases are TGTGCCAGCAGCTCCGGGACTAGCGGCACAGATACGCAGTATTTT. Translation gives CASSSGTSGTDTQYF. The whole variable domain, filled in from reference TRBV7-9 and TRBJ2-3, reads DTGVSQNPRHKITKRGQNVTFRCDPISEHNRLYWYRQTLGQGPEFLTYFQNEAQLEKSRLLSDRFSAERPKGSFSTLEIQRTEQGDSAMYLCASSSGTSGTDTQYFGPGTRLTVL.

Details on this clone: Within the sample, other DNA sequences also encode this same CDR3. This chain connects TRBV19 to TRBJ1-1, with 8 positions matching TRBD1. The ends lost 5 bases at V and 11 bases at J; junction bases unmatched: 19. CDR1 is LNHDA, CDR2 SQIVND, per germline (reference sequence). The CDR3 consists of 16 residues. The CDR3 region has the DNA TGTGCCAGTAGTTTTATTTCGCTGGACCGGGACAGGTTGGCTTTCTTT. Residues: CASSFISLDRDRLAFF.

This sequence joins TRBV28 and TRBJ2-7, with 7 nucleotides matching TRBD1. The CDR3 covers 14 residues. V lost 2 bases and J lost 3; bases outside the gene matches: 4. Germline V gives CDR1 MDHEN, CDR2 SYDVKM. CDR3 loop: CASSLDRAGYEQYF. The CDR3 bases are TGTGCCAGCAGTTTAGACAGGGCCGGCTACGAGCAGTACTTC.

This chain uses TRBV29-1 with TRBJ2-2; D might be TRBD1 (6 bases). The CDR3 totals 11 residues. The ends were cut back, 3 bases at V and 8 bases at J, with 7 bases in the middle. The germline V gene encodes CDR1 SQVTM and CDR2 ANQGSEA. CDR3 sequence: CSVEGAGELFF. The CDR3 DNA reads as TGCAGCGTTGAGGGGGCGGGGGAGCTGTTTTTT.

V is TRBV5-1 and J is TRBJ2-2; D is possibly TRBD1 (5 bases). V lost 3 bases to trimming and J lost 4 bases, with 7 bases between them. Looked up from germline, CDR1 is SGHRS and CDR2 is YFSETQ. The CDR3 covers 13 residues. CDR3 residues: CASSYQGTGELFF. Here the CDR3 DNA reads TGCGCCAGCAGCTATCAGGGCACCGGGGAGCTGTTTTTT. Full variable domain (rest looked up from reference TRBV5-1 and TRBJ2-2): KAGVTQTPRYLIKTRGQQVTLSCSPISGHRSVSWYQQTPGQGLQFLFEYFSETQRNKGNFPGRFSGRQFSNSRSEMNVSTLELGDSALYLCASSYQGTGELFFGEGSRLTVL.